This TCR beta chain was sequenced in a study of CD8 T cells in ankylosing spondylitis. General study results and limits: In the blood and synovial fluid of reactive arthritis, some motif variants had been previously reported. Disease-linked clones reportedly concentrated significantly in matched ankylosing spondylitis synovial fluid. Disease-linked clones had a CD8+ phenotype and relatively low frequency in peripheral blood. Made up of about eight highly homologous variants, a TCR beta motif appeared characteristic of ankylosing spondylitis blood.

The authors made TCR beta libraries by quantitative 5'-RACE with molecular barcodes. TCRdb re-called the 5' RACE reads with MiXCR, one entry per CDR3 protein. The profile shows about 450,000 distinct CDR3 sequences, roughly 25% of them singletons. This clonotype was counted between two and nine times. Its antigen is as yet unknown. The V and J ends lost 1 base and 1 base respectively, with 7 bases between them. The CDR3 totals 14 residues. The germline CDR1 and CDR2 sequences are LGHDT and YNNKEL (reference sequence). The receptor comes from a male donor with ankylosing spondylitis. The sequenced sample consisted of blood, either unsorted or a sorted T cell fraction (not recorded which). V is TRBV3-1 and J is TRBJ1-2; D gene uncertain. In DNA, the CDR3 is TGTGCCAGCAGCCAAGGGGGATTTAACTATGGCTACACCTTC. This sequence encodes CASSQGGFNYGYTF.